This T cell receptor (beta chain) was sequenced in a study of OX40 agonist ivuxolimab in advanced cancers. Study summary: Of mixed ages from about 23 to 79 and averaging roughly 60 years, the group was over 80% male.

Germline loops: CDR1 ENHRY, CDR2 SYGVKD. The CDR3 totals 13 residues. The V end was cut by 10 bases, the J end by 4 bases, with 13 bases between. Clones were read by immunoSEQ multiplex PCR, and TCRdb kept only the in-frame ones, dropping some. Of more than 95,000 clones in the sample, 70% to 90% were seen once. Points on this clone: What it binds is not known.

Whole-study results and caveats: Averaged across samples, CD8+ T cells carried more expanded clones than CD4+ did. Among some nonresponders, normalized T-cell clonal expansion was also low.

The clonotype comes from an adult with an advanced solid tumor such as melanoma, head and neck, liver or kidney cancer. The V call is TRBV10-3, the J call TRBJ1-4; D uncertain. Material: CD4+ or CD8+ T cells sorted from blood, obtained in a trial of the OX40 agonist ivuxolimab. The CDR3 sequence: CATQPSLNEKLFF. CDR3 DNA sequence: TGTGCCACACAGCCTAGCCTTAATGAAAAACTGTTTTTT.